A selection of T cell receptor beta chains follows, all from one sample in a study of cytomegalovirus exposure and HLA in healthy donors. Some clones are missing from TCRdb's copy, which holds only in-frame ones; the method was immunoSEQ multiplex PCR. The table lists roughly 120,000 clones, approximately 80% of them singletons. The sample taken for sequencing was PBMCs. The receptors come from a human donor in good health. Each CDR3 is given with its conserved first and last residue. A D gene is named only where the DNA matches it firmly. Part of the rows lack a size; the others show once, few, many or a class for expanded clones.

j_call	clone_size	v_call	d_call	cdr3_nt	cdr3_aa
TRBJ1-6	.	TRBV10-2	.	TGCGCCAGCAGTGAGTCGCGCAGGGATTCACCCCTCCACTTT	CASSESRRDSPLHF
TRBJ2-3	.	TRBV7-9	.	TGTGCCAGCAGCTCCCCCCGACCGGGACCGGGACACACAGATACGCAGTATTTT	CASSSPRPGPGHTDTQYF
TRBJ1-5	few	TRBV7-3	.	TGTGCCAGCAGTTTAGACAGGAATCAGCCCCAGCATTTT	CASSLDRNQPQHF
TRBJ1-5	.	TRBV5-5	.	TGTGCCAGCAGCTTGGGAGGCAGCAATCAGCCCCAGCATTTT	CASSLGGSNQPQHF
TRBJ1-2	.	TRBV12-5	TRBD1	TGTGCTAGTGGTCTGGACAGGAGCTATGGCTACACCTTC	CASGLDRSYGYTF
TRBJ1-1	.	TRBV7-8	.	TGTGCCAGCAGCTCCGGGACTTACACTGAAGCTTTCTTT	CASSSGTYTEAFF
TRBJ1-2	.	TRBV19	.	TGTGCCAGTAGTATAGATCACACAGGCCACTATGGCTACACCTTC	CASSIDHTGHYGYTF
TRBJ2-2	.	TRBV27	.	TGTGCCAGCAGTTTGTACGAGAGGTCCGGGGAGCTGTTTTTT	CASSLYERSGELFF
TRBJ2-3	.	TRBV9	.	TGTGCCAGCAGCGTCCGGGGACAAGCCACAGATACGCAGTATTTT	CASSVRGQATDTQYF
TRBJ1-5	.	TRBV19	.	TGTGCCAGTATGACAGGCGATAGCAATCAGCCCCAGCATTTT	CASMTGDSNQPQHF
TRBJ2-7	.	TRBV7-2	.	TGTGCCAGCAGATCAAGTTCACGTGGGAGCGAGCAGTACTTC	CASRSSSRGSEQYF
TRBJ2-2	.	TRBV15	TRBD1	TGTGCCACCAGCAGCCGACCCAGGGGGTTATCGAACACCGGGGAGCTGTTTTTT	CATSSRPRGLSNTGELFF
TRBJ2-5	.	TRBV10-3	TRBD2	TGTGCCCTCGCTCTACGGACTAGCGCGAGGGGCCAGTACTTC	CALALRTSARGQYF
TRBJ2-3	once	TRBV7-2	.	TGTGCCAGCAGCTCCAGGGGCATCTTAGCCGATACGCAGTATTTT	CASSSRGILADTQYF
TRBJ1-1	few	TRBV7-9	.	TGTGCCAGCGGAGAAATGAACACTGAAGCTTTCTTT	CASGEMNTEAFF
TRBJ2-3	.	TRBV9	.	TGTGCCAGCAGCGTAGCAGTTAGCACAGATACGCAGTATTTT	CASSVAVSTDTQYF
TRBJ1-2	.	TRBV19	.	TGTGCCAGTAGTATAGGGGGCGGCGCTAACTATGGCTACACCTTC	CASSIGGGANYGYTF